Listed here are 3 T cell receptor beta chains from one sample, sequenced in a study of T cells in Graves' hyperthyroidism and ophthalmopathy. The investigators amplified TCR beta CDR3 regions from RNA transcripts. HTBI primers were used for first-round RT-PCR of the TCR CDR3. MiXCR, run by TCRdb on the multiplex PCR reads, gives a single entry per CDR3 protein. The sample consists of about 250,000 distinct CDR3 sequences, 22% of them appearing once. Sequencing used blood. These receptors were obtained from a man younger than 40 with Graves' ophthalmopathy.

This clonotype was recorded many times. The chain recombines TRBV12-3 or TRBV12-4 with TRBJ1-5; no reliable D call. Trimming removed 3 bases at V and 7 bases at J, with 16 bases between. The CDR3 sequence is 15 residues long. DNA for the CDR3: TGTGCCAGCAGTTTGGGAGAGGGAGTGAGGCAGCCCCAGCATTTT. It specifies CASSLGEGVRQPQHF.

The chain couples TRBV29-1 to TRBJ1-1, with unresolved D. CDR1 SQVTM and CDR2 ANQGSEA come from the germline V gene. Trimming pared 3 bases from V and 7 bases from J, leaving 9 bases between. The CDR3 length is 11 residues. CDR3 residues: CSVEPDGEAFF. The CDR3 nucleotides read TGCAGCGTTGAGCCAGACGGTGAAGCTTTCTTT.

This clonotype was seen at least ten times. The chain's CDR3 is CASGTGQLYGYTF. The CDR3 nucleotides are TGTGCCAGCGGCACGGGACAGCTCTATGGCTACACCTTC. The J gene is TRBJ1-2, the V gene TRBV3-1; TRBD1 matches 7 bases. V gave up 8 bases and J gave up 4 bases; unmatched junction bases: 7. Germline CDR1 reads LGHDT; CDR2 reads YNNKEL (reference sequence). The CDR3 has 13 amino acids.